This T cell receptor (beta chain) appears in the sequencing data of a study of radiotherapy plus CTLA-4 blockade in lung cancer. Study-wide context: Disease control was present in roughly 30% of patients, and objective responses in about 18%. Study-wide points: Tumor-derived TCR clones expanded in blood after radiotherapy plus ipilimumab.

The CDR3 has 16 residues. Trimming cost V 0 bases and J 6 bases, with 14 bases left between them. The V gene's germline CDR1 is SEHNR and CDR2 FQNEAQ (reference sequence). The protocol was immunoSEQ multiplex PCR, while the TCRdb copy is restricted to in-frame clones and leaves out a portion. The table shows about 94,000 clones, with roughly 80% occurring only once. Treatment of patients with chemo-refractory metastatic non-small-cell lung cancer consisted of focal radiation plus CTLA-4 blockade with ipilimumab. This clone is medium-sized (0.01 to 0.1%) in the sample. As yet, its antigen is unknown. The TCR comes from a human donor with non-small cell lung cancer that progressed on radiotherapy plus ipilimumab. The chain employs TRBV7-9 and TRBJ1-4; the D gene is possibly TRBD1 (5 bases). The sequences come from peripheral blood, collected from a patient treated with radiotherapy plus ipilimumab. Here the CDR3 reads CASSLASWGGDEKLFF. The CDR3 region has the DNA TGTGCCAGCAGCTTAGCATCATGGGGGGGTGATGAAAAACTGTTTTTT. Full variable domain (outside the CDR3, taken from reference TRBV7-9 and TRBJ1-4): DTGVSQNPRHKITKRGQNVTFRCDPISEHNRLYWYRQTLGQGPEFLTYFQNEAQLEKSRLLSDRFSAERPKGSFSTLEIQRTEQGDSAMYLCASSLASWGGDEKLFFGSGTQLSVL.